Listed here are 7 T cell receptor beta chains from one sample, sequenced in a study of read filtering for tumor transcriptome and immune sequencing. From 350 to 500 ng of RNA, a library with molecular barcoded alpha/delta and beta/gamma adaptors was made. TCRdb re-called the reads with MiXCR, one entry per CDR3 protein. The data show some 120,000 distinct CDR3 sequences, with 10% to 15% seen just once and about 11% held by the top ten. The sequencing sample was made of a population of CD138-negative cells sorted from bone marrow. These receptors were taken from a donor at least 40 years old with multiple myeloma.

This clonotype was counted between two and nine times. The genes are TRBV18 and TRBJ1-1; D might be TRBD1 (5 bases). The V gene lost 6 bases and the J gene lost 1 base, with 15 bases spanning the gap. In germline, CDR1 is KGHSH, CDR2 LQKENI. This CDR3 comprises 15 residues. The DNA of the CDR3 is TGTGCCAGCTCCCAACGGACAAGATCGAACACTGAAGCTTTCTTT. Its translation is CASSQRTRSNTEAFF. The full variable domain, with the rest looked up from reference TRBV18 and TRBJ1-1, is NAGVMQNPRHLVRRRGQEARLRCSPMKGHSHVYWYRQLPEEGLKFMVYLQKENIIDESGMPKERFSAEFPKEGPSILRIQQVVRGDSAAYFCASSQRTRSNTEAFFGQGTRLTVV.

This clonotype was detected many times. V is TRBV19 and J is TRBJ1-5; D might be TRBD1 (6 bases). Germline V gene data show CDR1 as LNHDA and CDR2 as SQIVND (reference sequence). Trimming shortened V by 7 bases and J by 1 base, and 8 bases separated the two germline ends. This CDR3 spans 13 amino acids. CDR3 DNA: TGTGCCAGTAAAACAGGGAGCAATCAGCCCCAGCATTTT. Its translation: CASKTGSNQPQHF.

V and J are TRBV19 and TRBJ1-5; D unclear. This CDR3 contains 12 residues. Germline assignment: CDR1 LNHDA and CDR2 SQIVND (reference sequence). The ends were cut back, 3 bases at V and 5 bases at J, with 5 bases in the middle. The CDR3 coding sequence is TGTGCCAGTAGTATCGCGGATCAGCCCCAGCATTTT. This sequence encodes CASSIADQPQHF.

This clonotype occurred many times. The J gene is TRBJ1-2, the V gene TRBV4-2; D is uncertain. Trimming pared 0 bases from V and 3 bases from J, leaving 14 bases between. Looked up from germline, CDR1 is LGHNA and CDR2 is YNFKEQ. The CDR3 length is 16 residues. CDR3 coding DNA: TGTGCCAGCAGCCAAGATTATGGCAGGACCTACTATGGCTACACCTTC. It specifies CASSQDYGRTYYGYTF.

This clonotype has ten or more counts. This chain uses TRBV7-2 with TRBJ2-7; maybe TRBD2 (5 bases). Trimming shortened V by 5 bases and J by 0 bases, and 14 bases separated the two germline ends. The CDR3 covers 15 residues. From germline, CDR1 is SGHTA and CDR2 FQGNSA. The DNA of the CDR3 is TGTGCCAGCAGCCCAACGCGCGGGCCCTCCTACGAGCAGTACTTC. It encodes CASSPTRGPSYEQYF.

In this sample, this clonotype turned up many times. CDR3 nucleotide sequence: TGCGCCAGCACAGCTATAGGGGGTTTCACCTACAATGAGCAGTTCTTC. This encodes CASTAIGGFTYNEQFF. The gene calls are TRBV5-1 and TRBJ2-1; the D gene is possibly TRBD1 (6 bases). Trimming took 6 bases from V and 2 from J, leaving 18 bases between them. This CDR3 comprises 16 residues. In germline, CDR1 is SGHRS, CDR2 YFSETQ.

Remarks on this clonotype: The junction and the germline gene differ at one end; a read error may be behind it. CDR3 region: CAWSVTVDGYAF. Written as DNA, the CDR3 is TGTGCCTGGAGTGTAACCGTGGATGGCTACGCGTTC. The J gene is TRBJ1-2, the V gene TRBV30; no clear D. The germline V gene has CDR1 GTSNPN and CDR2 SVGIG (reference sequence). This CDR3 contains 12 residues.